The rows below give T cell receptor beta chains drawn from one sample of a study of chemoradiotherapy in HPV16-positive cancers. TCRdb's copy holds only in-frame clones and misses some; the assay was immunoSEQ multiplex PCR. In the table there are about 5,200 clones, 75% to 90% of which are singletons. The specimen comprised blood, sampled from a patient who underwent chemoradiotherapy. Receptors originate from a human donor with HPV-associated anogenital cancer. The CDR3 runs from the conserved cysteine through the conserved F or W. D genes are given only for firm matches. Clone size is stated in some rows and not others, as once, few, many or a class when expanded.

clone_size j_call d_call v_call cdr3_aa cdr3_nt
NA TRBJ2-3 NA TRBV18 CASSQSEVDTQYF TGTGCCAGCTCGCAGTCCGAGGTAGATACGCAGTATTTT
NA TRBJ1-4 NA TRBV7-8 CASSLGISSNEKLFF TGTGCCAGCAGCTTAGGAATATCGTCTAATGAAAAACTGTTTTTT
NA TRBJ2-2 NA TRBV5-4 CASSLTRDTGELFF TGTGCCAGCAGCTTAACTCGAGACACCGGGGAGCTGTTTTTT
NA TRBJ2-5 TRBD1 TRBV7-9 CASQPTGKQETQYF TGTGCCAGTCAGCCGACAGGGAAACAAGAGACCCAGTACTTC
NA TRBJ1-2 NA TRBV9 CASSVDRGANYGYTF TGTGCCAGCAGCGTAGACCGTGGGGCTAACTATGGCTACACCTTC
few TRBJ1-1 NA TRBV6-5 CASGDAGRAFF TGTGCCAGCGGTGATGCGGGTCGAGCTTTCTTT
NA TRBJ2-1 TRBD2 TRBV2 CASSDQTSGTDEQFF TGTGCCAGCAGTGACCAGACTAGCGGGACGGATGAGCAGTTCTTC
NA TRBJ1-5 NA TRBV30 CAWRYDSNQPQHF TGTGCCTGGAGGTACGACAGCAATCAGCCCCAGCATTTT
NA TRBJ2-1 TRBD2 TRBV2 CASSEGGLAGAVSGSYNEQFF TGTGCCAGCAGTGAAGGTGGGCTAGCGGGAGCAGTTTCCGGGTCCTACAATGAGCAGTTCTTC
NA TRBJ2-7 NA TRBV9 CASSVASAGRRHEQYF TGTGCCAGCAGCGTAGCTTCGGCAGGCCGCCGACACGAGCAGTACTTC
NA TRBJ2-3 TRBD2 TRBV6-7 CASSYRFTTSCGGGTDTQYF TGTGCCAGCAGTTACCGTTTTACCACTTCTTGTGGCGGGGGAACAGATACGCAGTATTTT
NA TRBJ2-1 TRBD1 TRBV4-3 CASSHQRGGSGTGAYNEQFF TGCGCCAGCAGCCACCAAAGGGGGGGGTCCGGGACAGGGGCGTACAATGAGCAGTTCTTC
NA TRBJ2-1 NA TRBV19 CASSIGVGSYNEQFF TGTGCCAGTAGTATTGGAGTTGGCTCCTACAATGAGCAGTTCTTC
NA TRBJ1-1 NA TRBV5-4 CASSLGPREGKNTEAFF TGTGCCAGCAGCTTAGGGCCCCGGGAGGGGAAGAACACTGAAGCTTTCTTT
few TRBJ2-7 NA TRBV4-3 CASSQEASLTYEQYF TGCGCCAGCAGCCAAGAGGCGTCCCTCACCTACGAGCAGTACTTC
NA TRBJ2-2 NA TRBV14 CASSSLPRGNTGELFF TGTGCCAGCAGCAGTCTCCCGCGGGGGAACACCGGGGAGCTGTTTTTT
NA TRBJ2-1 NA TRBV4-1 CASRVAAGSSYNEQFF TGCGCCAGCAGGGTAGCTGCCGGTAGCTCCTACAATGAGCAGTTCTTC
NA TRBJ1-6 TRBD1 TRBV9 CASSAAPTGRDSPLHF TGTGCCAGCAGCGCAGCTCCGACAGGGAGGGATTCACCCCTCCACTTT
NA TRBJ1-6 NA TRBV27 CASRSVTGGSPLHF TGTGCCAGCAGGTCCGTAACGGGCGGGTCACCCCTCCACTTT
NA TRBJ1-2 TRBD1 TRBV6-1 CASSERTGGTYGYTF TGTGCCAGCAGTGAGCGGACAGGGGGGACCTATGGCTACACCTTC
once TRBJ2-7 TRBD1 TRBV7-2 CASRQAVTGGHYEQYF TGTGCCAGCAGACAAGCGGTGACAGGGGGGCACTACGAGCAGTACTTC
NA TRBJ2-5 TRBD1 TRBV6-5 CASSSLTGRRGTQYF TGTGCCAGCAGTTCCCTGACAGGGAGAAGAGGGACCCAGTACTTC
NA TRBJ2-2 NA TRBV7-2 CASSLVKGGELFF TGTGCCAGCAGCTTAGTCAAAGGCGGGGAGCTGTTTTTT
NA TRBJ2-2 NA TRBV6-1 CASSEGQERNTGELFF TGTGCCAGCAGTGAGGGTCAGGAGCGGAACACCGGGGAGCTGTTTTTT
few TRBJ1-1 NA TRBV5-1 CASSLGNRQAEAFF TGCGCCAGCAGCTTGGGCAACCGGCAAGCTGAAGCTTTCTTT
NA TRBJ1-1 NA TRBV19 CASSILGLNTEAFF TGTGCCAGTAGTATACTAGGGCTGAACACTGAAGCTTTCTTT
NA TRBJ1-1 NA TRBV5-6 CASSLGGNTEAFF TGTGCCAGCAGCTTGGGGGGGAACACTGAAGCTTTCTTT
few TRBJ2-3 NA TRBV6-1 CATGTGGTDTQYF TGTGCCACCGGGACTGGGGGCACAGATACGCAGTATTTT
NA TRBJ2-1 NA TRBV11-2 CASSSGQGGYNEQFF TGTGCCAGCAGCTCAGGGCAGGGGGGTTACAATGAGCAGTTCTTC
NA TRBJ2-5 TRBD2 TRBV7-9 CASSLGGQETQYF TGTGCCAGCAGCCTGGGAGGGCAAGAGACCCAGTACTTC
NA TRBJ2-1 NA TRBV5-4 CASSSGGRGEKRGEQFF TGTGCCAGCAGCTCCGGTGGTAGGGGGGAGAAACGGGGTGAGCAGTTCTTC